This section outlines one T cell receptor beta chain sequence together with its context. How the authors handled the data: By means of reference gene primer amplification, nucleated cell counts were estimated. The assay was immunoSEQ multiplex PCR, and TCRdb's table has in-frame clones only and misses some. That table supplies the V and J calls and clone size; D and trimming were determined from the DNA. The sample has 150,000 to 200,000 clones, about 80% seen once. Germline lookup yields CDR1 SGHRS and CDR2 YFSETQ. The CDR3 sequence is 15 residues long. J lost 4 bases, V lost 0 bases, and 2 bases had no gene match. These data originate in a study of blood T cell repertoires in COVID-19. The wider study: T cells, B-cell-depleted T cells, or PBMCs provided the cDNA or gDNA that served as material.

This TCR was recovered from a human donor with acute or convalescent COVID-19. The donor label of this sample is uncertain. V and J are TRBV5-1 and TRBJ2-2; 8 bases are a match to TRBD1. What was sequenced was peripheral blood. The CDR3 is CASSLEQGGTGELFF. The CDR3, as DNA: TGCGCCAGCAGCTTGGAACAGGGGGGCACCGGGGAGCTGTTTTTT.